The rows below give T cell receptor beta chains drawn from one sample of a study of blood T cell repertoires in COVID-19. Clones were sequenced by immunoSEQ multiplex PCR, and TCRdb holds only the in-frame ones, with some missing. The profile shows some 300,000 clones, roughly 89% of them singletons. The sequenced sample consisted of PBMCs or T cells enriched from blood (not recorded which). Receptors were obtained from a woman aged 30 to 39 who had recovered from COVID-19. Both conserved end residues are part of each CDR3. The D gene is left open where the match is weak. The size entry is marked missing in some rows and otherwise reads once, few, many or a size class.

v_gene,abundance,d_gene,len,j_gene,CDR3nt,CDR3aa
TRBV3-1/TRBV3-2,-,-,14,TRBJ1-1,TGTGCCAGCAGTGTGGGGCTCCGGAACACTGAAGCTTTCTTT,CASSVGLRNTEAFF
TRBV9,-,-,14,TRBJ2-6,TGTGCCAGCTCCGAGGGCTCTGGGGCCAACGTCCTGACTTTC,CASSEGSGANVLTF
TRBV6-6,-,-,12,TRBJ1-1,TGTGCCAGCAGTCTCCAGGGGCTGGAAGCTTTCTTT,CASSLQGLEAFF
TRBV27,-,TRBD2,16,TRBJ2-7,TGTGCCAGCAGTTTAAGGTGGGGGACTAGCGGGACCGAGCAGTACTTC,CASSLRWGTSGTEQYF
TRBV20-1,-,TRBD2,15,TRBJ2-1,TGCAGTGCTAGTCGCGGCGGGAGGGCCGACAATGAGCAGTTCTTC,CSASRGGRADNEQFF
TRBV12-5,-,-,14,TRBJ2-3,TGTGCTAGTGGTTTGTCCAGGGTCGGCGATACGCAGTATTTT,CASGLSRVGDTQYF
TRBV27,once,TRBD1,16,TRBJ1-2,TGTGCCAGCAGTTTATCAGGGGACAGGGCCTGGGAGGGCTACACCTTC,CASSLSGDRAWEGYTF
TRBV3-1/TRBV3-2,-,TRBD1,15,TRBJ1-6,TGTGCCAGCAGCCCCCGGGACAGGGATAATTCACCCCTCCACTTT,CASSPRDRDNSPLHF
TRBV30,-,-,14,TRBJ1-4,TGTGCCTGGAGTGTGGGGCTGGACGGTGAAAAACTGTTTTTT,CAWSVGLDGEKLFF
TRBV6-5,-,TRBD1,14,TRBJ1-4,TGTGCCAGCCAGCCGGGACAGGCTAATGAAAAACTGTTTTTT,CASQPGQANEKLFF
TRBV5-1,-,-,15,TRBJ2-3,TGCGCCAGCAGCTTGTTCAGCGGCGGCACAGATACGCAGTATTTT,CASSLFSGGTDTQYF
TRBV29-1,-,TRBD1,12,TRBJ2-7,TGCAGCGTCCTCGGACAGGGCTACGAGCAGTACTTC,CSVLGQGYEQYF
TRBV7-9,-,-,16,TRBJ2-5,TGTGCCAGCAGCCCAGGGGATCGGGACGACAGGAGGACCCAGTACTTC,CASSPGDRDDRRTQYF
TRBV6-5,-,TRBD1,15,TRBJ1-4,TGTGCCAGCAGTTATAAGGGGGCGCTGTGGGAAAAACTGTTTTTT,CASSYKGALWEKLFF
TRBV10-3,-,TRBD1,12,TRBJ1-1,TGTGCCGGACAGGGGGCCGGAACTGAAGCTTTCTTT,CAGQGAGTEAFF
TRBV6-5,-,TRBD2,11,TRBJ2-2,TGTGCCAGCAGAGCGGGGGGGGAGCTGTTTTTT,CASRAGGELFF
TRBV29-1,-,-,13,TRBJ2-5,TGCAGCGTGTTCTGGGGGACACAAGAGACCCAGTACTTC,CSVFWGTQETQYF
TRBV11-2,-,-,13,TRBJ1-4,TGTGCCAGCAGCTTACTCACTAATGAAAAACTGTTTTTT,CASSLLTNEKLFF
TRBV15,-,-,16,TRBJ1-5,TGTGCCACCAGCAGAACCAGGGTGTTAGACAATCAGCCCCAGCATTTT,CATSRTRVLDNQPQHF
TRBV28,-,-,14,TRBJ1-5,TGTGCCAGCAGTCCGCTGGGGGGTTCTCAGCCCCAGCATTTT,CASSPLGGSQPQHF
TRBV5-4,-,-,13,TRBJ1-1,TGTGCCTTCGAGGGCAATGGGAACACTGAAGCTTTCTTT,CAFEGNGNTEAFF
TRBV13,-,-,14,TRBJ1-2,TGTGCCAGCAGCCCAGAGACAGACCATTATGGCTACACCTTC,CASSPETDHYGYTF
TRBV19,-,-,12,TRBJ1-5,TGTGCCAGTAACGCAGGCTATCAGCCCCAGCATTTT,CASNAGYQPQHF
TRBV15,-,TRBD2,17,TRBJ2-3,TGTGCCACCAGCAGAGCCTACGGGACTAGCGGGATAGATACGCAGTATTTT,CATSRAYGTSGIDTQYF
TRBV19,-,TRBD2,15,TRBJ2-3,TGTGCCAGTAGTATGACGGGAGGGATGACAGATACGCAGTATTTT,CASSMTGGMTDTQYF
TRBV7-9,-,TRBD2,17,TRBJ2-3,TGTGCCAGCAGCCCGACTAGCGGGTTAACTAGCACAGATACGCAGTATTTT,CASSPTSGLTSTDTQYF
TRBV6-2/TRBV6-3,-,TRBD1,18,TRBJ1-1,TGTGCCAGCAGCCAGACAGGGGGCGGTCGAAGGATGAACACTGAAGCTTTCTTT,CASSQTGGGRRMNTEAFF
TRBV2,-,-,14,TRBJ1-4,TGTGCCAGCAGTGGGGCCCAACTAGATGAAAAACTGTTTTTT,CASSGAQLDEKLFF
TRBV12-3/TRBV12-4,-,-,12,TRBJ2-1,TGTGCCAGCACCCGGCTCGGGTATGAGCAGTTCTTC,CASTRLGYEQFF
TRBV18,-,-,17,TRBJ2-6,TGTGCCAGCTCACCTGGCGGTCCGTTCTCCGGGGCCAACGTCCTGACTTTC,CASSPGGPFSGANVLTF
TRBV12-3/TRBV12-4,-,-,13,TRBJ2-1,TGTGCCAGCAGTGCGGCAGGGATGAGTGAGCAGTTCTTC,CASSAAGMSEQFF
TRBV27,-,TRBD1,14,TRBJ1-2,TGTGCCAGCAGGAGACAGGGGTTAGACTATGGCTACACCTTC,CASRRQGLDYGYTF
TRBV5-4,-,TRBD2,16,TRBJ2-3,TGTGCCAGCAGCTTGCTAGCGGAACCTAACACAGATACGCAGTATTTT,CASSLLAEPNTDTQYF
TRBV20-1,-,TRBD1,11,TRBJ2-5,TGCAGTGCACGACAGGGGGAGACCCAGTACTTC,CSARQGETQYF
TRBV5-1,few,-,12,TRBJ2-7,TGCGCCAGCAGCTCGACAGGCTACGAGCAGTACTTC,CASSSTGYEQYF
TRBV24-1,-,-,15,TRBJ2-7,TGTGCCACCAGTGATTCCCGGGAGTCGTCCTACGAGCAGTACTTC,CATSDSRESSYEQYF
TRBV11-2,many,TRBD1,18,TRBJ1-6,TGTGCCAGCAGCCCCCAGGGGAGACAGGGAAGATATAATTCACCCCTCCACTTT,CASSPQGRQGRYNSPLHF
TRBV11-2,-,TRBD1,16,TRBJ1-1,TGTGCCAGCAGCCGGGACAGGGCCTCTTTGAACACTGAAGCTTTCTTT,CASSRDRASLNTEAFF
TRBV23-1,-,TRBD2,24,TRBJ2-3,TGCGCCAGCAGTCAGTCCCCCCAGCTAAAACCGGGGCGGACTAGCGGGAGTACGGTGGATACGCAGTATTTT,CASSQSPQLKPGRTSGSTVDTQYF
TRBV19,-,-,12,TRBJ2-2,TGTGCCAGTAGTATACGTACCGGGGAGCTGTTTTTT,CASSIRTGELFF
TRBV28,-,-,14,TRBJ1-3,TGTGCCAGCACTCATCAGGGGAACGGAAACACCATATATTTT,CASTHQGNGNTIYF
TRBV2,-,-,14,TRBJ1-1,TGTGCCAGCAGCCAACGGACAGCCAACACTGAAGCTTTCTTT,CASSQRTANTEAFF
TRBV7-2,-,-,14,TRBJ2-1,TGTGCCAGCAGTTCGACTGGCAACTACAATGAGCAGTTCTTC,CASSSTGNYNEQFF
TRBV11-2,-,-,17,TRBJ2-3,TGTGCCAGCAGCTTAGATCTAAGCGGGCCCGACACAGATACGCAGTATTTT,CASSLDLSGPDTDTQYF
TRBV10-2,-,TRBD2,18,TRBJ2-5,TGCGCCAGCAGGACAGCCCAAGGACTAGCGGGAGGGCGAGAGACCCAGTACTTC,CASRTAQGLAGGRETQYF
TRBV7-2,once,-,14,TRBJ2-2,TGTGCCAGCAGTGGAAAGCGATCTGACGGGGAGCTGTTTTTT,CASSGKRSDGELFF
TRBV4-2,-,TRBD1,16,TRBJ2-2,TGTGCCAGCAGCCGCGGACAGGGGGCTGTAACCGGGGAGCTGTTTTTT,CASSRGQGAVTGELFF